One and the same sample provided the 10 T cell receptor beta chains below, sequenced in a study of beta chain features in type 1 diabetes. The authors reverse transcribed all of the isolated RNA, so sequencing captured expressed TCRB transcripts. Some clones are missing from TCRdb's copy, which holds only in-frame ones; the method was immunoSEQ multiplex PCR. This table has 450,000 to 550,000 clones, around 30% appearing once. Sequencing was done on a sample of naive CD4+ T cells from blood. The receptors come from a man in his late teens or twenties in good health.

The V and J genes are TRBV14 and TRBJ2-5; 11 positions agree with TRBD2. J was trimmed by 4 bases and V by 4 bases; bases with no gene match: 5. The CDR3 is 15 residues long. Germline V gene data show CDR1 as SGHDN and CDR2 as FVKESK. CDR3 loop: CASSPWLAGGETQYF. The CDR3 DNA follows: TGTGCCAGCAGCCCCTGGCTAGCGGGAGGAGAGACCCAGTACTTC.

The DNA for the CDR3 is TGTGCCAGAGGAGGGCTCCCCAATGAGCAGTTCTTC. Its translation is CARGGLPNEQFF. The V gene is TRBV30, the J gene TRBJ2-1, with a weak D call TRBD2 (6 bases). This CDR3 is built from 12 residues. Germline assignment: CDR1 GTSNPN and CDR2 SVGIG (reference sequence). V lost 8 bases to trimming and J lost 6 bases, with 14 bases between them.

This clone was seen a handful of times. V usage is TRBV6-5 and J usage is TRBJ2-7; D not resolved. The CDR3 is made up of 14 amino acids. The V end was cut by 0 bases, the J end by 1 base, with 7 bases between. Germline V lookup: CDR1 MNHEY, CDR2 SVGAGI. The CDR3 DNA is TGTGCCAGCAGTTACTCGTACAGATCCTACGAGCAGTACTTC. Translation: CASSYSYRSYEQYF.

The V call is TRBV25-1, the J call TRBJ2-5, with no clear D. There are 11 residues in the CDR3. The germline V and J ends were trimmed by 6 bases and 1 base, with 3 bases remaining between them. From germline, CDR1 is MGHDK and CDR2 SYGVNS. CDR3 in amino acids: CASRAQETQYF. Written as DNA, the CDR3 is TGTGCCAGCAGAGCCCAAGAGACCCAGTACTTC.

The rearrangement joins TRBV4-1 to TRBJ2-3; D gene ambiguous. This CDR3 comprises 18 residues. CDR1 is MGHRA, CDR2 YSYEKL, per germline. Between the trimmed V and J ends, which lost 1 base and 6 bases, there was a span of 23 bases. The CDR3 sequence: CASSQGVIRAALRDTQYF. The CDR3, as DNA: TGCGCCAGCAGCCAAGGAGTAATTCGGGCAGCCCTAAGGGATACGCAGTATTTT.

This clone was detected only a few times. Other nucleotide sequences in the sample specify the same CDR3. This chain connects TRBV29-1 to TRBJ1-1, with D possibly matching TRBD1 (5 bases). The CDR3 has 12 residues. Germline CDR1 and CDR2: SQVTM and ANQGSEA. V shed 3 bases and J shed 4 bases, with 9 bases lying between them. The CDR3 loop reads CSVDQGGTEAFF. DNA of the CDR3: TGCAGCGTTGATCAGGGTGGCACTGAAGCTTTCTTT.

This clone was counted only a few times. The chain uses TRBV29-1 and TRBJ1-5; D call uncertain. With 0 bases removed from V and 1 base from J, the gap between germline ends came to 4 bases. CDR1 SQVTM and CDR2 ANQGSEA come from the germline V gene. CDR3 size: 13 residues. The CDR3 spells CSVEESSNQPQHF. The CDR3 DNA sequence: TGCAGCGTTGAAGAGTCCAGCAATCAGCCCCAGCATTTT.

The table lists this clone with a few counts. CDR3 protein: CAWSTSGFQETQYF. The CDR3 coding sequence is TGTGCCTGGAGTACTAGCGGGTTCCAAGAGACCCAGTACTTC. J is TRBJ2-5 and V is TRBV30; 9 nucleotides align to TRBD2. Germline CDR1 reads GTSNPN; CDR2 reads SVGIG (reference sequence). V was clipped by 2 bases and J by 1 base; unmatched bases: 2. CDR3 length: 14 residues. Variable domain in full (rest from reference TRBV30 and TRBJ2-5): SQTIHQWPATLVQPVGSPLSLECTVEGTSNPNLYWYRQAAGRGLQLLFYSVGIGQISSEVPQNLSASRPQDRQFILSSKKLLLSDSGFYLCAWSTSGFQETQYFGPGTRLLVL.

The rearrangement links TRBV7-3 to TRBJ2-2; D is uncertain. V was trimmed by 5 bases and J by 0 bases, leaving 13 bases between them. Germline V lookup: CDR1 SGHTA, CDR2 FQGTGA. The CDR3 is made up of 16 amino acids. CDR3 bases: TGTGCCAGCAGCCCCCGGCTGGCCACGAACACCGGGGAGCTGTTTTTT. It encodes CASSPRLATNTGELFF. Combining the CDR3 with reference TRBV7-3 and TRBJ2-2 gives the whole variable domain GAGVSQTPSNKVTEKGKYVELRCDPISGHTALYWYRQSLGQGPEFLIYFQGTGAADDSGLPNDRFFAVRPEGSVSTLKIQRTERGDSAVYLCASSPRLATNTGELFFGEGSRLTVL.

V is TRBV29-1 and J is TRBJ2-3; 9 positions match TRBD2. CDR1 is SQVTM and CDR2 is ANQGSEA in the germline V gene. V was clipped by 7 bases and J by 1 base; unmatched bases: 15. The CDR3 loop spans 17 amino acids. The CDR3 coding sequence is TGCAGCGGTGTTGGAGGGACCCGGACTAGCGGCACAGATACGCAGTATTTT. Translating it yields CSGVGGTRTSGTDTQYF.